This T cell receptor (beta chain) was identified in a study of a mutant IDH1 vaccine in newly diagnosed glioma. Notes on the study in general: The vaccine induced immune responses, and these occurred in roughly 93% of patients.

Concerning this clone itself: Its antigen remains unidentified.

Data came from immunoSEQ multiplex PCR; TCRdb stores just in-frame clones and leaves some out. Counted here are tens of thousands of clones, approximately 82% occurring once; the ten biggest clones make up approximately 3.1%. The length of the CDR3 is 18 residues. Trimming removed 0 bases at V and 1 base at J, with 19 bases between. The germline V gene has CDR1 MGHDK and CDR2 SYGVNS. Described time point: week 5, during vaccination. The vaccine gave 300 ug of a 20-mer mutant IDH1 peptide subcutaneously per dose. This TCR was recovered from a woman under 30 with glioma. Some clones in this sample may be carry-over from other donors' samples. The chain uses TRBV25-1 and TRBJ2-7, with no clear D. The sequencing used PBMCs, collected from a glioma patient whose treatment included an IDH1 peptide vaccine. The CDR3 spells CASSEYISRLSPSYEQYF. The CDR3 nucleotides are TGTGCCAGCAGTGAATACATCTCGCGACTGAGCCCTTCCTACGAGCAGTACTTC.